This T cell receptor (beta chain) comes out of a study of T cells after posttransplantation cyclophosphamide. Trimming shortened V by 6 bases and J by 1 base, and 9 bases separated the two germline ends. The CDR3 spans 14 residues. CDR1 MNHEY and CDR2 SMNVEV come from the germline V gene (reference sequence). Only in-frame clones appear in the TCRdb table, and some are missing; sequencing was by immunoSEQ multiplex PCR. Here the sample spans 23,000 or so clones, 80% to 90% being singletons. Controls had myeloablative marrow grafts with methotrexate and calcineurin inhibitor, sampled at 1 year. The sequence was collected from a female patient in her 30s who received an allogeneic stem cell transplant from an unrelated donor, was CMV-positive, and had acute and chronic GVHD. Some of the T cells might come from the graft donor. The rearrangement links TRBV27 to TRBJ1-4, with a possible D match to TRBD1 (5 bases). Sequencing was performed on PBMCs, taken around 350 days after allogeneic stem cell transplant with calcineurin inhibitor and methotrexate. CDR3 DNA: TGTGCCAGCAGCGCGCAGGGAACTAATGAAAAACTGTTTTTT. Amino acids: CASSAQGTNEKLFF.